A single sample gave rise to the 6 T cell receptor beta chains below, sequenced in a study of blood T cell repertoires in COVID-19 (dated by TCRdb to the early 2020s). To prepare the library, the immunoSEQ multiplex PCR assay was applied. The clones in this table, taken by TCRdb from immuneACCESS, are in-frame only. Not every clone is retained; where verified, under half of the shortfall comes from an unresolved V gene, and the cause of the rest is unknown. The table for this sample lists about 150,000 clones; more than 80% of them were counted only once. Roughly 15% of the sample is in the top ten clones. What was sequenced was peripheral blood. The receptors come from a woman aged 40 to 50 with acute or convalescent COVID-19.

This rearrangement joins TRBV27 to TRBJ2-7; tentative D call: TRBD2 (5 bases). Germline V CDR1 and CDR2: MNHEY, SMNVEV (reference sequence). The CDR3 totals 14 residues. Trimming took off 3 bases at V and 2 bases at J, with 11 bases between the two ends. The CDR3 reads CASSFTGKTYEQYF. DNA for the CDR3: TGTGCCAGCAGTTTTACCGGGAAAACCTACGAGCAGTACTTC.

V gene TRBV11-2 combines with J gene TRBJ2-3, with TRBD2 identical over 7 bases. Germline V gene lookup returns CDR1 SGHAT and CDR2 FQNNGV. The length of the CDR3 is 16 residues. Trimming removed 5 bases from V and 2 bases from J; junction bases left unmatched: 10. Here the CDR3 DNA reads TGTGCCAGCAGCCCCGGGGGAGGGCCGGCCACAGATACGCAGTATTTT. Its translation: CASSPGGGPATDTQYF.

CDR3 in amino acids: CASSIGLGNTGELFF. The CDR3 DNA follows: TGTGCCAGTAGTATCGGACTAGGGAACACCGGGGAGCTGTTTTTT. The V call is TRBV19, the J call TRBJ2-2; TRBD2 matches 7 bases. Germline loops: CDR1 LNHDA, CDR2 SQIVND (reference sequence). V gave up 3 bases and J gave up 1 base; unmatched junction bases: 2. CDR3 length: 15 residues.

The CDR3 DNA reads TGTGCCAGCAGCGCAGGGGGCCTACAGCATTTT. Its translation: CASSAGGLQHF. The chain combines TRBV2 with TRBJ1-5; TRBD1 matches at 8 bases. The CDR3 spans 11 residues. V lost 6 bases, J lost 13 bases, and 5 bases stayed unmatched. Germline loops: CDR1 SNHLY, CDR2 FYNNEI.

The rearrangement uses TRBV11-3 and TRBJ2-7; 8 bases are a match to TRBD1. V dropped 1 base and J dropped 3; count of bases not matched to a gene: 17. CDR3 length: 19 amino acids. Germline V lookup: CDR1 SGHNT, CDR2 YENEEA. The CDR3 DNA is TGTGCCAGCAGCTTAGGGTTCCAGGGGGCGGGCGAGGGGGACTACGAGCAGTACTTC. As protein: CASSLGFQGAGEGDYEQYF.

This rearrangement joins TRBV28 to TRBJ1-2; D is unclear. Germline CDR1 reads MDHEN; CDR2 reads SYDVKM. The CDR3 has 13 residues. With 3 bases removed from V and 6 bases from J, the gap between germline ends came to 11 bases. The CDR3 DNA follows: TGTGCCAGCAGTTTCGGAGGGAGCGATGGCTACACCTTC. It encodes CASSFGGSDGYTF.